The present entry profiles one T cell receptor beta chain with its context. As yet, its antigen is unknown. The data originate from a study of PD-1 blockade in classical Hodgkin lymphoma. Study results and caveats: A reduction in baseline TCR diversity was reportedly seen in newly diagnosed patients relative to healthy donors.

Time point of the sample: newly diagnosed, previously untreated cHL patient sample. The CDR3 runs 17 residues. The V end lost 7 bases, the J end lost 0 bases, and 21 bases lay between the germline ends. Germline assignment: CDR1 SNHLY and CDR2 FYNNEI. The assay was immunoSEQ multiplex PCR, and TCRdb's table has in-frame clones only and misses some. The sample lists fewer than 40,000 clones; around 94% were seen once. This clonotype was obtained from a human donor with classical Hodgkin lymphoma. The V gene is TRBV2, the J gene TRBJ1-1; weak D call: TRBD1 (6 bases). Sequenced: peripheral blood mononuclear cells (PBMCs). CDR3 in DNA: TGTGCCAGCACCTCACCGACAGGAAAATACATGAACACTGAAGCTTTCTTT. This encodes CASTSPTGKYMNTEAFF.